A single sample gave rise to the 30 T cell receptor beta chains below, sequenced in a study of tumor-infiltrating lymphocytes in localized non-small cell lung cancer. Some clones are missing from TCRdb's copy, which holds only in-frame ones; the method was immunoSEQ multiplex PCR. The sample contains about 16,000 clones, approximately 49% of which appear only once. Sample: lung tumor tissue. Receptors were obtained from a human donor with non-small cell lung cancer.

The J gene is TRBJ1-2, the V gene TRBV20-1; D ambiguous. The germline CDR1 and CDR2 sequences are DFQATT and SNEGSKA (reference sequence). The V gene lost 6 bases and the J gene lost 1 base, with 3 bases spanning the gap. The length of the CDR3 is 10 residues. As DNA, the CDR3 is TGCAGTGCCAGTAACTATGGCTACACCTTC. This gives the protein CSASNYGYTF.

This clone was observed a few times. The rearrangement joins TRBV19 to TRBJ1-5; maybe TRBD1 (5 bases). V dropped 7 bases and J dropped 9 bases, with 16 bases sitting between them. The length of the CDR3 is 13 residues. Germline V gives CDR1 LNHDA, CDR2 SQIVND (reference sequence). DNA of the CDR3: TGTGCCAGTAATGATAGGGGACTCGGGCCCCAGCATTTT. Translation: CASNDRGLGPQHF.

The V gene is TRBV11-2, the J gene TRBJ2-6; 8 bases are shared with TRBD1. This CDR3 is 16 amino acids long. J gave up 6 bases and V 3 bases, and 7 bases lay outside the gene matches. Germline CDR1 reads SGHAT; CDR2 reads FQNNGV. The CDR3 is CASSFEQGVVANVLTF. The CDR3 DNA reads as TGTGCCAGCAGCTTCGAACAGGGGGTTGTGGCCAACGTCCTGACTTTC.

The J gene is TRBJ1-2, the V gene TRBV14; no clear D. V lost 1 base, J lost 1 base, and 10 bases lay in between. Germline V CDR1 and CDR2: SGHDN, FVKESK. The CDR3 runs 15 residues. As DNA, the CDR3 is TGTGCCAGCAGCCAAGGGGGAGGATTTAACTATGGCTACACCTTC. Protein product: CASSQGGGFNYGYTF.

The table lists this clone with a few counts. The chain is built from TRBV10-2 and TRBJ2-7; D possibly corresponds to TRBD2 (6 bases). Per the germline V gene, CDR1 is WSHSY and CDR2 is SAAADI. V was trimmed by 0 bases and J by 0 bases, leaving 6 bases between them. The CDR3 is made up of 14 amino acids. CDR3 bases: TGCGCCAGCAGTGAGTCGCGGGGCTCCTACGAGCAGTACTTC. This translates into CASSESRGSYEQYF.

The count of this clone is one. The rearrangement uses TRBV21-1 and TRBJ2-5; the table assigns TRBD2, which was not confirmed against the DNA. TRBV21-1 is flagged as a pseudogene. CDR3 length: 12 residues. DNA for the CDR3: TGTGCCAGCAGCAAAGATGAGGAGACCCAGTACTTC. Translation: CASSKDEETQYF.

The genes are TRBV29-1 and TRBJ1-5; D not certain. This CDR3 region has 12 residues. The V end was cut by 3 bases, the J end by 11 bases, with 14 bases between. Germline CDR1 reads SQVTM; CDR2 reads ANQGSEA. The CDR3 is CSVETAQSAQHF. CDR3 nucleotide sequence: TGCAGCGTTGAGACGGCGCAATCAGCCCAGCATTTT.

This clone has a handful of counts. This chain connects TRBV30 to TRBJ2-1; TRBD1 matches at 8 bases. J lost 7 bases, V lost 8 bases, and 10 bases had no gene match. CDR3 length: 13 residues. Germline V gives CDR1 GTSNPN, CDR2 SVGIG (reference sequence). CDR3 in amino acids: CAGTGGLSNEQFF. The CDR3 nucleotides read TGTGCCGGGACAGGCGGACTTTCTAATGAGCAGTTCTTC.

In DNA form, the CDR3 reads TGTGCCAGCAGCCGGGGGGAGACCCAGTACTTC. Translating gives CASSRGETQYF. This chain links TRBV11-2 with TRBJ2-5, with a tentative D call TRBD2 (6 bases). This CDR3 spans 11 amino acids. V was cut by 5 bases and J by 5 bases, with 6 bases left in between. Per the germline V gene, CDR1 is SGHAT and CDR2 is FQNNGV.

As for this clone: The same CDR3 can be traced to other DNA sequences in this sample. The chain combines TRBV7-9 with TRBJ2-1; D is undetermined. The CDR3 has 13 residues. CDR1 SEHNR and CDR2 FQNEAQ come from the germline V gene (reference sequence). CDR3 bases: TGTGCTAGCTTCGAAACCGATTACAATGAGCAGTTCTTC. As protein: CASFETDYNEQFF.

The chain combines TRBV2 with TRBJ1-1, with unresolved D. Germline CDR1 is SNHLY and CDR2 is FYNNEI. The CDR3 runs 13 residues. V was shortened by 1 base and J by 1 base, with 4 bases between the two germline ends. The CDR3 here is CASSEVRNTEAFF. CDR3 nucleotides: TGTGCCAGCAGTGAAGTCAGGAACACTGAAGCTTTCTTT.

The chain is built from TRBV15 and TRBJ2-2; 10 bases align to TRBD1. The germline CDR1 and CDR2 sequences are LNHNV and YYDKDF (reference sequence). CDR3 size: 15 residues. After removal of 3 bases from V and 6 bases from J, the junction contained 4 bases not matched to a gene. CDR3 in DNA: TGTGCCACCAGCAGGCGGACAGGGGGGGCCGGGGAGCTGTTTTTT. The encoded protein is CATSRRTGGAGELFF.

This clone was seen a handful of times. The chain has TRBV7-9 and TRBJ2-6; weak D call: TRBD2 (6 bases). Trimming cost V 5 bases and J 2 bases, with 13 bases left between them. The CDR3 has 16 residues. CDR1 and CDR2 from the germline V gene are SEHNR and FQNEAQ (reference sequence). CDR3 sequence: CASSPNGGAGANVLTF. The CDR3 region has the DNA TGTGCCAGCAGCCCAAACGGAGGGGCTGGGGCCAACGTCCTGACTTTC. The full variable domain, its missing parts supplied by reference TRBV7-9 and TRBJ2-6, is DTGVSQNPRHKITKRGQNVTFRCDPISEHNRLYWYRQTLGQGPEFLTYFQNEAQLEKSRLLSDRFSAERPKGSFSTLEIQRTEQGDSAMYLCASSPNGGAGANVLTFGAGSRLTVL.

The rearrangement joins TRBV27 to TRBJ1-2; D perhaps matches TRBD1 (6 bases). This CDR3 contains 13 residues. Trimming stripped 5 bases from V and 6 bases from J, with 13 bases between. Germline V gene sequence: CDR1 MNHEY, CDR2 SMNVEV (reference sequence). CDR3 DNA sequence: TGTGCCAGCAGTCTAAGAGGGGGGGATGGCTACACCTTC. It specifies CASSLRGGDGYTF.

The V call is TRBV28, the J call TRBJ1-6, with D maybe TRBD1 (5 bases). This CDR3 contains 13 residues. Per the germline V gene, CDR1 is MDHEN and CDR2 is SYDVKM. Trimming removed 5 bases at V and 9 bases at J, with 11 bases between. This chain's CDR3 is CASSRGKSSPLHF. Written as DNA, the CDR3 is TGTGCCAGCAGTCGGGGGAAGAGTTCACCCCTCCACTTT.

This clone qualifies as medium-sized. The gene calls are TRBV7-8 and TRBJ2-3; TRBD2 matches at 12 bases. The CDR3 contains 18 residues. Germline lookup yields CDR1 SGHVS and CDR2 FQNEAQ. Trimming removed 2 bases from V and 0 bases from J; junction bases left unmatched: 6. CDR3 loop: CASSLTLTSGGSTDTQYF. The CDR3, as DNA: TGTGCCAGCAGCTTAACCCTGACTAGCGGGGGTAGCACAGATACGCAGTATTTT.

The chain employs TRBV15 and TRBJ2-7; TRBD2 aligns across 9 bases. Per germline, CDR1 LNHNV and CDR2 YYDKDF (reference sequence). The junction had 13 bases not matched to a gene; V was cut back by 3 bases and J by 7 bases. The CDR3 is 16 residues long. The CDR3 region is CATSRGPMAGGLEQYF. The CDR3 DNA reads as TGTGCCACCAGCAGGGGCCCTATGGCGGGGGGGCTTGAGCAGTACTTC.

The J gene is TRBJ2-3, the V gene TRBV15; D unclear. The CDR3 consists of 16 residues. V shed 2 bases and J shed 2 bases, with 14 bases lying between them. CDR1 LNHNV and CDR2 YYDKDF come from the germline V gene (reference sequence). This chain's CDR3 is CATSRPHPSPTDTQYF. CDR3 nucleotide sequence: TGTGCCACCAGCAGACCGCACCCGAGCCCCACAGATACGCAGTATTTT.

This clone was recorded many times. Other DNA variants within this sample encode the same CDR3. The V call is TRBV28, the J call TRBJ1-5, with D tentatively TRBD1 (5 bases). Trimming removed 6 bases from V and 0 bases from J, with 12 bases in between. The CDR3 sequence is 15 residues long. Germline V gene data show CDR1 as MDHEN and CDR2 as SYDVKM. CDR3 residues: CASSPGTGSNQPQHF. The DNA of the CDR3 is TGTGCCAGCAGCCCCGGGACGGGTAGCAATCAGCCCCAGCATTTT.

On this clone: At one of its ends the junction is not consistent with the germline gene, which may arise from a read error. The chain employs TRBV4-1 and TRBJ1-1; D is unresolved. The CDR3 extends over 12 amino acids. Germline V gives CDR1 MGHRA, CDR2 YSYEKL. CDR3 nucleotide sequence: TGTGCCAGCAGCCATGATACGGGAGGAGCTTTCTTT. Amino acid sequence: CASSHDTGGAFF.

V is TRBV6-5 and J is TRBJ1-2; D not resolved. V lost 5 bases and J 5 bases, leaving 3 bases between the germline ends. From germline, CDR1 is MNHEY and CDR2 SVGAGI. The CDR3 length is 10 residues. In DNA, the CDR3 is TGTGCCAGCAGTGAATATGGCTACACCTTC. This sequence encodes CASSEYGYTF.

The chain combines TRBV5-1 with TRBJ2-5; 9 bases match TRBD1. CDR1 is SGHRS and CDR2 is YFSETQ in the germline V gene. J was trimmed by 4 bases and V by 4 bases; bases with no gene match: 5. The CDR3 spans 14 residues. DNA for the CDR3: TGCGCCAGCAGCGTAGGGACAGGGAGAGAGACCCAGTACTTC. Its translation: CASSVGTGRETQYF.

In its sample, this clone was seen once. The chain recombines TRBV7-8 with TRBJ2-5, with D maybe TRBD1 (5 bases). The CDR3 totals 16 residues. Trimming shortened V by 5 bases and J by 3 bases, and 19 bases separated the two germline ends. The germline V gene encodes CDR1 SGHVS and CDR2 FQNEAQ. This chain's CDR3 is CASSLGRSDREETQYF. In DNA, the CDR3 is TGTGCCAGCAGCCTCGGTAGGAGCGACAGAGAAGAGACCCAGTACTTC.

This clone was counted a few times. The rearrangement uses TRBV4-1 and TRBJ1-5; tentatively, D is TRBD1 (5 bases). Germline-derived CDR1 and CDR2 are MGHRA and YSYEKL. V was shortened by 1 base and J by 7 bases, with 17 bases between the two germline ends. The CDR3 covers 16 residues. The CDR3 DNA reads TGCGCCAGCAGCCAAGGATGGGGGGACGCAGGGCAGCCCCAGCATTTT. Residues: CASSQGWGDAGQPQHF.

The chain uses TRBV4-3 and TRBJ1-4, with 10 positions matching TRBD1. Germline CDR1 reads LGHNA; CDR2 reads YSLEER. The CDR3 extends over 15 amino acids. Germline trimming cut 4 bases from V and 3 bases from J; bases unmatched to any gene: 2. CDR3: CASSPGQGPNEKLFF. DNA of the CDR3: TGCGCCAGCAGCCCGGGACAGGGGCCTAATGAAAAACTGTTTTTT.

The chain joins TRBV15 to TRBJ1-1; D perhaps matches TRBD1 (6 bases). The germline V gene has CDR1 LNHNV and CDR2 YYDKDF (reference sequence). The CDR3 spans 15 residues. Deletions cut 3 bases from V and 9 bases from J, with 20 bases between. The CDR3 region is CATSRARGASLKAFF. The CDR3, as DNA: TGTGCCACCAGCAGGGCCCGGGGGGCGAGTTTAAAAGCTTTCTTT.

This rearrangement joins TRBV29-1 to TRBJ1-2; 10 positions match TRBD1. With V trimmed by 6 bases and J by 8 bases, 6 bases remained unmatched. The CDR3 is made up of 12 amino acids. Per germline, CDR1 SQVTM and CDR2 ANQGSEA. CDR3 in DNA: TGCAGCGTCTCAGGGACAGGGGCAGGCTACACCTTC. Its translation: CSVSGTGAGYTF.

This rearrangement joins TRBV19 to TRBJ1-2; perhaps TRBD1 as D (5 bases). Between the trimmed V and J ends, which lost 5 bases and 1 base, there was a span of 11 bases. Germline V lookup: CDR1 LNHDA, CDR2 SQIVND (reference sequence). The CDR3 length is 14 residues. The CDR3 loop is CASSEGNSNYGYTF. CDR3 DNA sequence: TGTGCCAGTAGTGAGGGGAATAGTAACTATGGCTACACCTTC. The whole variable domain, filled in from reference TRBV19 and TRBJ1-2, reads DGGITQSPKYLFRKEGQNVTLSCEQNLNHDAMYWYRQDPGQGLRLIYYSQIVNDFQKGDIAEGYSVSREKKESFPLTVTSAQKNPTAFYLCASSEGNSNYGYTFGSGTRLTVV.

This clone came up a few times. The DNA for the CDR3 is TGTGCCACCAGCAGAGATTTCAGGTCGGGAGACACCGGGGAGCTGTTTTTT. As protein: CATSRDFRSGDTGELFF. The rearrangement links TRBV15 to TRBJ2-2; maybe TRBD2 (6 bases). The ends were cut back, 0 bases at V and 3 bases at J, with 14 bases in the middle. This CDR3 spans 17 amino acids. The germline CDR1 and CDR2 sequences are LNHNV and YYDKDF (reference sequence).

In its sample, this clone was seen a few times. The gene calls are TRBV23-1 and TRBJ1-3; tentatively, D is TRBD1 (5 bases). TRBV23-1 is an open reading frame, and its role is uncertain. Trimming pared 3 bases from V and 0 bases from J, leaving 9 bases between. This CDR3 comprises 15 residues. The CDR3 reads CASSQRGNSGNTIYF. For the CDR3, the DNA is TGCGCCAGCAGTCAGCGGGGGAACTCTGGAAACACCATATATTTT.